These T cell receptor beta chains were read from a single sample in a study of tumor-infiltrating lymphocytes in primary liver carcinoma. TCRdb independently ran MiXCR on the multiplex PCR reads; one entry per CDR3 protein. The repertoire includes around 120,000 distinct CDR3 sequences, around 62% of them detected once, and 7% to 10% sits in the top ten. What was sequenced was liver tumor tissue from sampling region 1. These receptors all come from a woman aged 55 to 70 with primary liver carcinoma and hepatitis B virus infection. CDR3s include the opening cysteine and the closing phenylalanine or tryptophan. The D gene is left open where the match is weak. Clone size is stated in some rows and not others, as once, few, many or a class when expanded.

>TRBV4-1|TRBJ1-4|-|many
TGCGCCAGCAGCCCACAGGGAGGAAATGAAAAACTGTTTTTT
CASSPQGGNEKLFF
>TRBV5-1|TRBJ1-4|-|-
TGCGCCAGCAGCTCGGGCCGGACACCAAATGAAAAACTGTTTTTT
CASSSGRTPNEKLFF
>TRBV11-2|TRBJ1-3|TRBD1|many
TGTGCCAGCAGCTGGACAGGGGCTGGAAACACCATATATTTT
CASSWTGAGNTIYF
>TRBV11-2|TRBJ2-7|-|-
TGTGCCAGCAGCCCATCCATAGCAGGCGAGCAGTACTTC
CASSPSIAGEQYF
>TRBV11-3|TRBJ1-1|-|-
TGTGCCGGCAGCCAGGACGACTCGAACACTGAAGCTTTCTTT
CAGSQDDSNTEAFF
>TRBV5-1|TRBJ2-1|TRBD2|few
TGCGCCAGCAGCCCCGGGACTAGCGGGGGGAATGAGCAGTTCTTC
CASSPGTSGGNEQFF
>TRBV6-2/TRBV6-3|TRBJ2-3|-|-
TGTGCCGCGAAACCCCTAAGCGGACGCACAGATACGCAGTATTTT
CAAKPLSGRTDTQYF
>TRBV5-1|TRBJ2-1|-|-
TGCGCCAGCAGGCCTGAGGACCCAATCAATGAGCAGTTCTTC
CASRPEDPINEQFF
>TRBV6-5|TRBJ2-3|-|-
TGTGCCAGCAGGTACCACCGGGACTCCCTCACAGATACGCAGTATTTT
CASRYHRDSLTDTQYF
>TRBV7-3|TRBJ2-3|-|-
TGTGCCAATAGCTTGGCCAAATCAGATACGCAGTATTTT
CANSLAKSDTQYF
>TRBV11-1|TRBJ2-1|TRBD2|-
TGTGTCAGCAGCTTATTTAGTGGGAGGGCCTACAATGAGCAGTTCTTC
CVSSLFSGRAYNEQFF
>TRBV14|TRBJ2-5|-|-
TGTGCCAGCGGCCAGGACAGCCTCCAGGTGACCCAGTACTTC
CASGQDSLQVTQYF
>TRBV5-4|TRBJ2-3|-|-
TGTGCCAGCAGCTTAGGGGCTAGCAGAGATACGCAGTATTTT
CASSLGASRDTQYF
>TRBV20-1|TRBJ2-7|-|once
TGCAGTGCCCCCAGTATACAGCAATCCTACGAGCAGTACTTC
CSAPSIQQSYEQYF
>TRBV6-5|TRBJ2-3|-|-
TGTGCCAGCAGCTCTACAGGAACTAGCACAGATACGCAGTATTTT
CASSSTGTSTDTQYF
>TRBV7-6|TRBJ2-5|-|-
TGTGCCAGCAGCTTAGTACCAGCGAGCGGGGAGACCCAGTACTTC
CASSLVPASGETQYF
>TRBV7-8|TRBJ2-1|TRBD1|many
TGTGCCAGCAGCCCCGGGACAGTTCTTTACAATGAGCAGTTCTTC
CASSPGTVLYNEQFF
>TRBV29-1|TRBJ1-4|-|many
TGCAGCGTTGGGGCCCCAGGGACAACTAATGAAAAACTGTTTTTT
CSVGAPGTTNEKLFF
>TRBV11-1|TRBJ2-3|-|-
TGTGCCAGGGGCTTAAGGCAACGTGTGGGAGAGTCTCACTTT
CARGLRQRVGESHF
>TRBV6-5|TRBJ2-2|-|-
TGTGCCAGCAGGGCCCCTACAGGGACCGTGGTGCTGTTTTTT
CASRAPTGTVVLFF
>TRBV4-1|TRBJ1-5|-|-
TGCGCCAGCAGCCAAGATTTTAAAACAGGAGGGCGCAATCATCCCCAACATTTT
CASSQDFKTGGRNHPQHF
>TRBV28|TRBJ2-4|TRBD1|few
TGTGCCAGCAGTTTAAGGACAGGGTGGAACATTCAGTACTTC
CASSLRTGWNIQYF
>TRBV10-2|TRBJ2-5|-|many
TGCGCCAGCAGTGAGTCGTTGGGATACCTAGAGACCCAGTACTTC
CASSESLGYLETQYF
>TRBV10-3|TRBJ1-1|TRBD1|-
TGTGCCATCAGTGGCTCGACAGGGTTGGACACTGAAGCTTTCTTT
CAISGSTGLDTEAFF
>TRBV29-1|TRBJ1-1|-|many
TGCAGCGTTGGGGGGGGGTTCGACATGAACACTGAAGCTTTCTTT
CSVGGGFDMNTEAFF
>TRBV6-1|TRBJ1-1|TRBD1|many
TGTGCCAGCAGTGAATACCAGGGGGGCACTGAAGCTTTCTTT
CASSEYQGGTEAFF
>TRBV11-2|TRBJ2-3|-|-
TGTGCCAGCAGGTTAGTCGGTGCTAGCACGGATACGCAGTACTTT
CASRLVGASTDTQYF
>TRBV11-3|TRBJ2-1|TRBD1|many
TGTGCCAGCAGCCTAGGGGGACAGGGAAGCTCCTACAATGAGCAGTTCTTC
CASSLGGQGSSYNEQFF
>TRBV5-1|TRBJ1-5|-|few
TGCGCCAGCAGCACCGGGACCGACAATCAGCCCCAGCATTTT
CASSTGTDNQPQHF
>TRBV7-9|TRBJ2-5|-|many
TGTGCCAGCAGCTTAGGATTTATACAGGGTAATGAGACCCAGTACTTC
CASSLGFIQGNETQYF
>TRBV5-1|TRBJ2-7|TRBD2|few
TGCGCCAGCAGCTCGGCGGGAGCCTTCTACGAGCAGTACTTC
CASSSAGAFYEQYF
>TRBV11-2|TRBJ2-2|TRBD2|medium-sized
TGTGCCAGCAGCACAACTAGCGGGAGGAACACCGGGGAGCTGTTTTTT
CASSTTSGRNTGELFF
>TRBV11-3|TRBJ2-5|-|-
TGTGCCAACAGCCCTCGAGGTGGAGAGACCCAGTACTTC
CANSPRGGETQYF
>TRBV6-6|TRBJ2-7|-|few
TGTGCCAGCAGTTTTAGGTCCACGATATCCTACGAGCAGTACTTC
CASSFRSTISYEQYF